The rows below give T cell receptor beta chains drawn from one sample of a study of shared clonotypes between healthy human individuals. Profiling relied on immunoSEQ multiplex PCR, and the TCRdb table lists in-frame clones only, not all of them. The sample carries some 2,500,000 clones, 85% to 95% recorded once. The sequenced sample consisted of naive CD4+ T cells from PBMCs. The receptor source for this set is a man between 18 and 35 years old in good health. Some clones in this sample may be carry-over from other donors' samples. Both conserved end residues are part of each CDR3. The D gene is left open where the match is weak. Clone size, where shown, is once, few, many, or a class for clones that have expanded.

cdr3_aa cdr3_nt v_call d_call j_call clone_size
CASSPRWGNTEAFF TGTGCCAGCAGCCCCCGGTGGGGGAACACTGAAGCTTTCTTT TRBV11-1 . TRBJ1-1 once
CASSIGGQSSGANVLTF TGTGCCAGTAGTATAGGGGGACAGAGCTCTGGGGCCAACGTCCTGACTTTC TRBV19 TRBD1 TRBJ2-6 .
CSVARERVAEAFF TGCAGCGTTGCAAGGGAGCGCGTCGCTGAAGCTTTCTTT TRBV29-1 . TRBJ1-1 .
CASSRPGTLATYEQYF TGTGCCAGCAGCCGACCCGGGACACTGGCCACCTACGAGCAGTACTTC TRBV7-2 . TRBJ2-7 .
CATSERAGGREKLFF TGTGCCACCAGCGAGAGGGCAGGGGGTCGTGAAAAACTGTTTTTT TRBV15 TRBD1 TRBJ1-4 .
CASSQEHGSSYNEQFF TGTGCCAGCAGCCAAGAACATGGAAGTTCCTACAATGAGCAGTTCTTC TRBV4-2 . TRBJ2-1 .
CASSFRSVLAGSLEQYF TGTGCCAGCAGCTTCCGCAGCGTGCTAGCGGGGTCGCTCGAGCAGTACTTC TRBV5-4 TRBD2 TRBJ2-7 few
CASSSQGAAYEQYF TGTGCCAGCAGTTCACAGGGGGCCGCGTACGAGCAGTACTTC TRBV28 TRBD1 TRBJ2-7 .
CASSWTEQETQYF TGTGCCAGCAGTTGGACAGAGCAAGAGACCCAGTACTTC TRBV27 . TRBJ2-5 .
CASSDPEGTDTQYF TGTGCCAGCAGTGACCCTGAGGGCACAGATACGCAGTATTTT TRBV25-1 . TRBJ2-3 .